The 24 T cell receptor beta chains given below trace back to one sample, sequenced in a study of CD4 T cells in relation to SARS-CoV-2 and coronaviruses. No antigens are known for them. The repertoire was sequenced with immunoSEQ multiplex PCR; TCRdb's copy has only in-frame clones and lacks some. Counted here are about 38,000 clones, about four fifths occurring once; the ten biggest clones make up approximately 4.5%. Material for sequencing was naive CD4+ T cells from PBMCs, cultured in vitro. Subset of the sample: naive CD4+ T cells isolated by negative enrichment. The receptors shown here come from an adult with COVID-19.

The J gene is TRBJ1-3, the V gene TRBV30; weak D call: TRBD1 (6 bases). The germline V and J ends were trimmed by 4 bases and 2 bases, with 15 bases remaining between them. Germline CDR1 GTSNPN, CDR2 SVGIG (reference sequence). The CDR3 totals 15 residues. CDR3 amino acids: CAWTPAGTPGNTIYF. The DNA of the CDR3 is TGTGCCTGGACACCGGCCGGGACACCTGGAAACACCATATATTTT.

J is TRBJ2-2 and V is TRBV2, with D perhaps being TRBD1 or TRBD2 (5 bases each). Trimming took 1 base from V and 2 from J, leaving 11 bases between them. This CDR3 spans 16 amino acids. Germline values: CDR1 SNHLY, CDR2 FYNNEI. CDR3 sequence reads: CASSEEGPHNTGELFF. CDR3 in DNA: TGTGCCAGCAGTGAAGAGGGACCGCATAACACCGGGGAGCTGTTTTTT.

This chain links TRBV18 with TRBJ2-2; D remains unclear. CDR3 size: 13 residues. Germline values: CDR1 KGHSH, CDR2 LQKENI. Trimming removed 3 bases at V and 7 bases at J, with 9 bases between. The CDR3 DNA sequence: TGTGCCAGCTCACCGATACAACTCGGGGAGCTGTTTTTT. Translation gives CASSPIQLGELFF.

The V and J genes are TRBV4-2 and TRBJ1-6; 8 bases are shared with TRBD1. The germline gives CDR1 LGHNA, CDR2 YNFKEQ. The CDR3 consists of 14 residues. V was clipped by 1 base and J by 10 bases; unmatched bases: 3. The CDR3 DNA sequence: TGTGCCAGCAGCCAAGGGACAGGGAGGTCACCCCTCCACTTT. Translating gives CASSQGTGRSPLHF.

V and J are TRBV19 and TRBJ2-4, with a tentative D call TRBD2 (5 bases). The CDR3 sequence is 15 residues long. V was trimmed by 6 bases and J by 0 bases, leaving 12 bases between them. Per germline, CDR1 LNHDA and CDR2 SQIVND (reference sequence). The CDR3: CASSRTALAKNIQYF. The CDR3 DNA reads as TGTGCCAGTAGCAGGACTGCTCTAGCCAAAAACATTCAGTACTTC.

In its sample, this clone was seen once. The rearrangement links TRBV5-1 to TRBJ2-7, with D possibly matching TRBD1 (6 bases). CDR1 SGHRS and CDR2 YFSETQ come from the germline V gene. The V end was cut by 4 bases, the J end by 3 bases, with 17 bases between. This CDR3 region has 15 residues. CDR3 sequence reads: CASSRSTLQGYEQYF. CDR3 DNA sequence: TGCGCCAGCAGCCGATCGACGTTACAGGGCTACGAGCAGTACTTC.

The genes are TRBV5-1 and TRBJ1-3; no firm D call. The germline V and J ends were trimmed by 1 base and 0 bases, with 5 bases remaining between them. This CDR3 contains 14 residues. Germline assignment: CDR1 SGHRS and CDR2 YFSETQ. The DNA of the CDR3 is TGCGCCAGCAGCTTGAAGGGCTCTGGAAACACCATATATTTT. Translation gives CASSLKGSGNTIYF. The whole variable domain, remainder taken from reference TRBV5-1 and TRBJ1-3, is KAGVTQTPRYLIKTRGQQVTLSCSPISGHRSVSWYQQTPGQGLQFLFEYFSETQRNKGNFPGRFSGRQFSNSRSEMNVSTLELGDSALYLCASSLKGSGNTIYFGEGSWLTVV.

This clone appeared once. Its ends do not fully match the called genes, so a read error is possible. The gene calls are TRBV27 and TRBJ2-3; no definite D call. CDR1 is MNHEY, CDR2 SMNVEV, per germline (reference sequence). This CDR3 spans 14 amino acids. CDR3 protein: CASSISRATDTQYF. DNA for the CDR3: TGTGCCAGCAGTATATCGAGAGCCACAGATACGCAGTATTTT.

This chain joins TRBV19 and TRBJ1-5, with D unclear. Trimming cost V 7 bases and J 3 bases, with 22 bases left between them. The V gene's germline CDR1 is LNHDA and CDR2 SQIVND (reference sequence). The CDR3 length is 17 residues. CDR3 sequence (DNA): TGTGCCAGTACCGATGAAGGGCGGGGTAGGGTCAATCAGCCCCAGCATTTT. It encodes CASTDEGRGRVNQPQHF. Supplemented by reference TRBV19 and TRBJ1-5, the full variable domain reads DGGITQSPKYLFRKEGQNVTLSCEQNLNHDAMYWYRQDPGQGLRLIYYSQIVNDFQKGDIAEGYSVSREKKESFPLTVTSAQKNPTAFYLCASTDEGRGRVNQPQHFGDGTRLSIL.

There are a few counts of this clone. This sequence joins TRBV9 and TRBJ2-1, with TRBD2 matching 12 bases. The CDR3 spans 15 residues. The V gene's germline CDR1 is SGDLS and CDR2 YYNGEE. The V gene end was trimmed by 2 bases and the J gene end by 9 bases; junction bases not matched to a gene: 6. CDR3 region: CASSVRLAGVGEQFF. CDR3 nucleotides: TGTGCCAGCAGCGTCCGACTAGCGGGAGTCGGTGAGCAGTTCTTC.

The chain joins TRBV4-1 to TRBJ2-7; 11 nucleotides line up with TRBD2. CDR3 length: 14 residues. The V segment lost 5 bases and the J segment 5 bases; nucleotides outside the gene matches: 5. The germline CDR1 and CDR2 sequences are MGHRA and YSYEKL. The CDR3 bases are TGCGCCAGCAGCACCCTAGCGGGAGGACACGAGCAGTACTTC. Encoded protein: CASSTLAGGHEQYF.

The gene calls are TRBV15 and TRBJ2-7; no reliable D call. This CDR3 comprises 17 residues. In germline, CDR1 is LNHNV, CDR2 YYDKDF (reference sequence). The V end lost 0 bases, the J end lost 3 bases, and 18 bases lay between the germline ends. The CDR3 DNA sequence: TGTGCCACCAGCAGAGACCTATCGGTGAGCGCTATCTACGAGCAGTACTTC. This gives the protein CATSRDLSVSAIYEQYF.

This chain connects TRBV2 to TRBJ2-7; 10 bases align to TRBD2. J was trimmed by 6 bases and V by 3 bases; bases with no gene match: 8. CDR3 size: 15 residues. From germline, CDR1 is SNHLY and CDR2 FYNNEI. CDR3 amino acids: CASSELVAGGFEQYF. CDR3 nucleotide sequence: TGTGCCAGCAGTGAGTTGGTAGCGGGAGGTTTCGAGCAGTACTTC.

The chain uses TRBV15 and TRBJ2-2; TRBD1 might be the D (5 bases). Germline loops: CDR1 LNHNV, CDR2 YYDKDF (reference sequence). The V end was cut by 3 bases, the J end by 3 bases, with 20 bases between. CDR3 length: 18 amino acids. The CDR3 coding sequence is TGTGCCACCAGCAGCTCCGCAAACGCAGGGTTGTACACCGGGGAGCTGTTTTTT. Protein: CATSSSANAGLYTGELFF.

The CDR3 DNA follows: TGTGCCAGCAGCAATCAGAGGGGGCATCTCCACTTT. Protein product: CASSNQRGHLHF. The chain employs TRBV21-1 and TRBJ1-6; TRBD1 was called by the table and not checked on the DNA. TRBV21-1 is listed as a pseudogene. CDR3 length: 12 amino acids.

The rearrangement joins TRBV29-1 to TRBJ2-7; D might be TRBD2 (6 bases). Germline V gives CDR1 SQVTM, CDR2 ANQGSEA. Trimming shortened V by 4 bases and J by 1 base, and 14 bases separated the two germline ends. The CDR3 is 14 residues long. As DNA, the CDR3 is TGCAGCGTTGTGGGCGGGAAGAGGTCCTACGAGCAGTACTTC. It specifies CSVVGGKRSYEQYF.

The chain links TRBV25-1 to TRBJ2-7; 9 bases fit TRBD1. V lost 5 bases, J lost 6 bases, and 11 bases stayed unmatched. The CDR3 is made up of 15 amino acids. Germline CDR1 is MGHDK and CDR2 is SYGVNS. The CDR3 region has the DNA TGTGCCAGCAGTCCCCTTTACCGACAGGGGGGCGAGCAGTACTTC. This codes for CASSPLYRQGGEQYF.

In nucleotides, the CDR3 is TGTGCCAGCTCACCAAGGCTTCTCGACAGGGCCAAAGTTACAGGGGAGCTGTTTTTT. Translated, it gives CASSPRLLDRAKVTGELFF. The genes are TRBV18 and TRBJ2-2; 7 bases line up with TRBD1. The CDR3 sequence is 19 residues long. V lost 2 bases and J lost 8; bases outside the gene matches: 20. CDR1 and CDR2 from the germline V gene are KGHSH and LQKENI.

A few counts support this clone. The CDR3 here is CASSVLPGQGFTEAFF. The CDR3 DNA reads TGTGCCAGTAGTGTATTACCGGGACAGGGGTTCACTGAAGCTTTCTTT. The chain has TRBV19 and TRBJ1-1; 10 nucleotides align to TRBD1. From germline, CDR1 is LNHDA and CDR2 SQIVND (reference sequence). The CDR3 is made up of 16 amino acids. V gave up 5 bases and J gave up 4 bases; unmatched junction bases: 10.

The CDR3 reads CASSPLTRTTDNEQFF. In nucleotides, the CDR3 is TGCGCCAGCAGCCCCTTGACCAGGACGACTGACAATGAGCAGTTCTTC. The chain combines TRBV5-1 with TRBJ2-1; D ambiguous. The germline CDR1 and CDR2 sequences are SGHRS and YFSETQ. The germline V and J ends were trimmed by 4 bases and 5 bases, with 19 bases remaining between them. The CDR3 consists of 16 residues.

The table lists this clone with a few counts. The rearrangement uses TRBV9 and TRBJ2-2, with D unclear. Germline CDR1 and CDR2: SGDLS and YYNGEE. V gave up 4 bases and J gave up 7 bases, with 11 bases separating them. The CDR3 consists of 13 residues. CDR3: CASSPSLDGELFF. Written as DNA, the CDR3 is TGTGCCAGCAGCCCCTCTCTCGACGGGGAGCTGTTTTTT.

The rearrangement links TRBV11-2 to TRBJ2-7; perhaps TRBD2 as D (7 bases). This CDR3 has 15 residues. V dropped 5 bases and J dropped 4 bases, with 18 bases sitting between them. Germline lookup yields CDR1 SGHAT and CDR2 FQNNGV. The CDR3 DNA follows: TGTGCCAGCAGCCCGGGCAGAGGGGGAGGGTACGAGCAGTACTTC. This gives the protein CASSPGRGGGYEQYF.

The V gene is TRBV24-1, the J gene TRBJ2-3; perhaps D is TRBD1 or TRBD2 (5 bases each). Deletions cut 1 base from V and 5 bases from J, with 18 bases between. Per the germline V gene, CDR1 is KGHDR and CDR2 is SFDVKD. The CDR3 sequence is 17 residues long. For the CDR3, the DNA is TGTGCCACCAGTGATTTCTTGGGACCTAGGGGCCTAGATACGCAGTATTTT. Protein sequence: CATSDFLGPRGLDTQYF.

The chain combines TRBV18 with TRBJ2-1; 11 bases line up with TRBD2. V lost 6 bases, J lost 9 bases, and 7 bases stayed unmatched. Germline V CDR1 and CDR2: KGHSH, LQKENI. The CDR3 consists of 14 residues. The CDR3, as DNA: TGTGCCAGCTCCGCACTAGCGGGAGAAGTTGAGCAGTTCTTC. It yields the protein CASSALAGEVEQFF.